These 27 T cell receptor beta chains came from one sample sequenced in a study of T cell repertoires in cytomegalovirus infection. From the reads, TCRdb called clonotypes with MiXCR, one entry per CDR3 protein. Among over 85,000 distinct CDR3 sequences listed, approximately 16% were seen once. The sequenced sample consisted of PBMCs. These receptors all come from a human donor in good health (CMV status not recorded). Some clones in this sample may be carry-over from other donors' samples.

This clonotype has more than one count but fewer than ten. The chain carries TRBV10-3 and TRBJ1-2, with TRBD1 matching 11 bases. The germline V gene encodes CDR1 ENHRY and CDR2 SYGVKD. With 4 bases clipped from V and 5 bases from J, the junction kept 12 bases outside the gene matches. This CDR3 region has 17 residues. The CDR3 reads CAISVFPEGTGGYGYTF. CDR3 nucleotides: TGTGCCATCAGTGTATTCCCGGAGGGGACAGGGGGGTATGGCTACACCTTC.

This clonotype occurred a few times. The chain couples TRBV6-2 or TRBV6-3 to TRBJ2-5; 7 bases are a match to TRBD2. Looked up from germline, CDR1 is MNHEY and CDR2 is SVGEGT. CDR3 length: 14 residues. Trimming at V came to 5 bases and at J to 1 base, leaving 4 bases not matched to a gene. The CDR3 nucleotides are TGTGCCAGCAGTCGGACTAGTCCCCAAGAGACCCAGTACTTC. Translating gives CASSRTSPQETQYF.

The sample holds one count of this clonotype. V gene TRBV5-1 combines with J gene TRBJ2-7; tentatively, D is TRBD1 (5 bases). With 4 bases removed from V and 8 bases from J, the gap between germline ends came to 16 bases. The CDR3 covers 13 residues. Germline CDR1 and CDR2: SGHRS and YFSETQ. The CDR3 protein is CASSMEDRAKQYF. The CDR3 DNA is TGCGCCAGCAGCATGGAAGACAGAGCGAAGCAGTACTTC.

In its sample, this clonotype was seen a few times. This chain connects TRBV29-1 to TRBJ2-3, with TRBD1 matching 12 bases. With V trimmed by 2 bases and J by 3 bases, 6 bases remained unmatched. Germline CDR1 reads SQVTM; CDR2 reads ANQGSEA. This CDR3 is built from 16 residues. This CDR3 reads CSVEWDRGRVTDTQYF. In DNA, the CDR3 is TGCAGCGTTGAATGGGACAGGGGGCGTGTGACAGATACGCAGTATTTT.

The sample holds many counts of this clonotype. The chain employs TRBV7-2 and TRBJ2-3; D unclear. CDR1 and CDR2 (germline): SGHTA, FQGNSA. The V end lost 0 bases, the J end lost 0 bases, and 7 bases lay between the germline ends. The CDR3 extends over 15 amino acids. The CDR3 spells CASSLAFPSTDTQYF. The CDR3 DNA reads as TGTGCCAGCAGCTTAGCTTTTCCTAGCACAGATACGCAGTATTTT.

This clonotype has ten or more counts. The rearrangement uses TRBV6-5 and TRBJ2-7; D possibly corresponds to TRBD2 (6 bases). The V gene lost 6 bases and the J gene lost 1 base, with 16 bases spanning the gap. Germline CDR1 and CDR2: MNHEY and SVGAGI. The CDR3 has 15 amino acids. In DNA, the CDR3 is TGTGCCAGCAGCATAACCGGAGGGGAGTCCTACGAGCAGTACTTC. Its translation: CASSITGGESYEQYF.

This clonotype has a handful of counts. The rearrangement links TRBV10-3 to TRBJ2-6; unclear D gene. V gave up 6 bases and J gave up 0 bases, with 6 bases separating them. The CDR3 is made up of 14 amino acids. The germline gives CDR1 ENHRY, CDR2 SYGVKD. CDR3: CAISPSSGANVLTF. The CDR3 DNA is TGTGCCATCAGCCCAAGCTCTGGGGCCAACGTCCTGACTTTC.

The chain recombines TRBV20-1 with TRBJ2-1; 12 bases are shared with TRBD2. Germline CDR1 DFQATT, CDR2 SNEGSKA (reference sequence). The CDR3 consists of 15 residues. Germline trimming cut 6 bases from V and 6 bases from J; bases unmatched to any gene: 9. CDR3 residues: CSARERTSGVNEQFF. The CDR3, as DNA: TGCAGTGCAAGGGAAAGGACTAGCGGGGTCAATGAGCAGTTCTTC.

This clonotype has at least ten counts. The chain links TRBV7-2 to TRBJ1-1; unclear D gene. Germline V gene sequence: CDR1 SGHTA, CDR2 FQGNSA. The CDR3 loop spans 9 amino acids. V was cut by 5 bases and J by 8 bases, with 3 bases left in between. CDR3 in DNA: TGTGCCAGCAGCCCCGAAGCTTTCTTT. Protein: CASSPEAFF.

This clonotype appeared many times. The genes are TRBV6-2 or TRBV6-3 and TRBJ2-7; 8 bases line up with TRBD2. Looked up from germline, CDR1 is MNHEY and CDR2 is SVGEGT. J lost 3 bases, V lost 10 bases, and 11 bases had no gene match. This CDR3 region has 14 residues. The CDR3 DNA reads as TGTGCCACCCGGGGGGGGAGTCGATTCTACGAGCAGTACTTC. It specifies CATRGGSRFYEQYF.

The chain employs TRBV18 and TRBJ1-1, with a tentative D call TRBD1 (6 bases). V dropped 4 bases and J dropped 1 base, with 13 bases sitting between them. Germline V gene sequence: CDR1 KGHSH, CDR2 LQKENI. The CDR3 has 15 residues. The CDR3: CASSLEGGPNTEAFF. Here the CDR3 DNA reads TGTGCCAGCTCACTAGAAGGGGGTCCGAACACTGAAGCTTTCTTT.

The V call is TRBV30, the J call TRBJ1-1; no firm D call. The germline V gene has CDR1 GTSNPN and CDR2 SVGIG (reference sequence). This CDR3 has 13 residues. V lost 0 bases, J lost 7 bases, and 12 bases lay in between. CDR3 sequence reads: CAWSVLTSSEAFF. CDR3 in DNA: TGTGCCTGGAGTGTACTGACATCAAGTGAAGCTTTCTTT.

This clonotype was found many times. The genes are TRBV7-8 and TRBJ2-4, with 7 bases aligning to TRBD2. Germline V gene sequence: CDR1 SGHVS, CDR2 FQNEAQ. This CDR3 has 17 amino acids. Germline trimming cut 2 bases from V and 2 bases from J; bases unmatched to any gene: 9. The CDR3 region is CASSLQTLAGTKNIQYF. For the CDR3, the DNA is TGTGCCAGCAGCTTACAAACGTTAGCGGGTACCAAAAACATTCAGTACTTC.

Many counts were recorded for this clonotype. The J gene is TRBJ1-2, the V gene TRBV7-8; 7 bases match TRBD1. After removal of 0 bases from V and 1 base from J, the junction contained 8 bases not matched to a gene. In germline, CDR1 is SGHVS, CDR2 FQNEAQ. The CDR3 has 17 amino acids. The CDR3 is CASSLAGRGGSNYGYTF. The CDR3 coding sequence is TGTGCCAGCAGCTTAGCGGGGAGAGGGGGCAGTAACTATGGCTACACCTTC. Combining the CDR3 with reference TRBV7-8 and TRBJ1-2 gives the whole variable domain GAGVSQSPRYKVAKRGQDVALRCDPISGHVSLFWYQQALGQGPEFLTYFQNEAQLDKSGLPSDRFFAERPEGSVSTLKIQRTQQEDSAVYLCASSLAGRGGSNYGYTFGSGTRLTVV.

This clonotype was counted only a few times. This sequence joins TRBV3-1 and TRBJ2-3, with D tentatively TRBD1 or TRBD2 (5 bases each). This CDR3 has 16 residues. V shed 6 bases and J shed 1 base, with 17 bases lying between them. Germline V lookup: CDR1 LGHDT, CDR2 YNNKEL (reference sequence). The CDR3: CASSISRVRGTDTQYF. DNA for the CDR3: TGTGCCAGCAGTATCTCGCGGGTCAGGGGCACAGATACGCAGTATTTT.

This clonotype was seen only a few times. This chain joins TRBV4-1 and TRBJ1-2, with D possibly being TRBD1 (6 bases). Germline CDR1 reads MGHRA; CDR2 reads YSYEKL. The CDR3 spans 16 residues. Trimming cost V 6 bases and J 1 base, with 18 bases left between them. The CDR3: CASRNLRGGVNYGYTF. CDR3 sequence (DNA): TGCGCCAGCAGAAACTTAAGGGGGGGGGTTAACTATGGCTACACCTTC.

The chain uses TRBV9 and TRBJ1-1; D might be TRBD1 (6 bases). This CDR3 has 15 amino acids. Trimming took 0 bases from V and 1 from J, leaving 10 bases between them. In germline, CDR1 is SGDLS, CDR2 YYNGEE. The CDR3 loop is CASSVVDRTNTEAFF. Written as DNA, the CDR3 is TGTGCCAGCAGCGTAGTTGACAGGACGAACACTGAAGCTTTCTTT. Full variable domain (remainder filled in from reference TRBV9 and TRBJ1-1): DSGVTQTPKHLITATGQRVTLRCSPRSGDLSVYWYQQSLDQGLQFLIQYYNGEERAKGNILERFSAQQFPDLHSELNLSSLELGDSALYFCASSVVDRTNTEAFFGQGTRLTVV.

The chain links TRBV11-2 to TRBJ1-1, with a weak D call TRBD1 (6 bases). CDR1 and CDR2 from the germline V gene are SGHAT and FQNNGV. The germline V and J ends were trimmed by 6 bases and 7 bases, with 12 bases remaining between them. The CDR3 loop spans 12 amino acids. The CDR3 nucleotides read TGTGCCAGCAGGCAAACAGGGTTTGAAGCTTTCTTT. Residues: CASRQTGFEAFF.

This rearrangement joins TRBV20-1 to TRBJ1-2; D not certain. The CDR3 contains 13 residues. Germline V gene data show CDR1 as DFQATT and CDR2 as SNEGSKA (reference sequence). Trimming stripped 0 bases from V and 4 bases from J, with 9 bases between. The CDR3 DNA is TGCAGTGCTAGAGAGGCCCTTGGCTATGGCTACACCTTC. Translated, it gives CSAREALGYGYTF.

CDR3 nucleotide sequence: TGTGCCAGCAGCCCCGCGGGGGGACAGGGTCAAGAGACCCAGTACTTC. It specifies CASSPAGGQGQETQYF. V gene TRBV7-2 combines with J gene TRBJ2-5, with D maybe TRBD1 (9 bases). The CDR3 is 16 amino acids. Germline V gives CDR1 SGHTA, CDR2 FQGNSA. V dropped 5 bases and J dropped 2 bases, with 18 bases sitting between them. The entire variable domain, with the rest obtained from reference TRBV7-2 and TRBJ2-5, is as follows: GAGVSQSPSNKVTEKGKDVELRCDPISGHTALYWYRQSLGQGLEFLIYFQGNSAPDKSGLPSDRFSAERTGGSVSTLTIQRTQQEDSAVYLCASSPAGGQGQETQYFGPGTRLLVL.

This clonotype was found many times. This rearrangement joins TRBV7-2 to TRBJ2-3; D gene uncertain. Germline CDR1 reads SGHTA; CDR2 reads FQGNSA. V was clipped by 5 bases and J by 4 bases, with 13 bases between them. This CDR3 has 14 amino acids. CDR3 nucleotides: TGTGCCAGCAGCCATCGCACGGAATCAGATACGCAGTATTTT. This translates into CASSHRTESDTQYF.

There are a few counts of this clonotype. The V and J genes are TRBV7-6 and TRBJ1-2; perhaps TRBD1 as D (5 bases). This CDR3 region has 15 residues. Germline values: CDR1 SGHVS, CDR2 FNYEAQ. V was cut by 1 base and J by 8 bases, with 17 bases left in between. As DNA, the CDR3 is TGTGCCAGCAGCTTAGGTCCGGGGCTTTTCGAGGGCTACACCTTC. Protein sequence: CASSLGPGLFEGYTF.

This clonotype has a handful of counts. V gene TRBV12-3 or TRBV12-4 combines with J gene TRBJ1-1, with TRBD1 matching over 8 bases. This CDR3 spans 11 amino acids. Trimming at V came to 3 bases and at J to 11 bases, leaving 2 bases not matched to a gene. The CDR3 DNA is TGTGCCAGCAGTTTGACAGGGGTCGCTTTCTTT. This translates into CASSLTGVAFF.

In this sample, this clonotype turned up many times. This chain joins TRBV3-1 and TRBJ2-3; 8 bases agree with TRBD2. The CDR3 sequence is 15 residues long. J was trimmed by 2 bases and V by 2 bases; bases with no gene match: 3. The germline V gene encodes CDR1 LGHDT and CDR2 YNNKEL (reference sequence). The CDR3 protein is CASSQRRGDTDTQYF. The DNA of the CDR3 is TGTGCCAGCAGCCAACGGCGGGGGGACACAGATACGCAGTATTTT.

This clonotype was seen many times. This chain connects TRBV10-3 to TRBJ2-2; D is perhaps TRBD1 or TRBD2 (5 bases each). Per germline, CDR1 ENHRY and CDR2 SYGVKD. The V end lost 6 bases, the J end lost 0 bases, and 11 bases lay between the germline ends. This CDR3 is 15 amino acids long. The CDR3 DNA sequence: TGTGCCATCAGACCGGGGCTTACGAACACCGGGGAGCTGTTTTTT. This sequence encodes CAIRPGLTNTGELFF.

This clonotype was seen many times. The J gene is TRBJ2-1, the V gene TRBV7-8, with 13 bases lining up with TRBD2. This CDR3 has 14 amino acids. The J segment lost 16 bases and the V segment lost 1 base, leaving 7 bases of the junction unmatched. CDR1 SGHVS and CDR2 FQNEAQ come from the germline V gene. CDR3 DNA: TGTGCCAGCAGCTTAGGCCAACTAGCGGGGGGGCAATTCTTC. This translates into CASSLGQLAGGQFF.

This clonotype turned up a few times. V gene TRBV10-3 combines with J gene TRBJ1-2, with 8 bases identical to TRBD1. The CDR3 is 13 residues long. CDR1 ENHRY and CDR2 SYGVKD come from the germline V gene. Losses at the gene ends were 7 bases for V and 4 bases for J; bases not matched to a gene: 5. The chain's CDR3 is CAITDRGGYGYTF. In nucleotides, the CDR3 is TGTGCCATCACAGACAGGGGTGGCTATGGCTACACCTTC.